The 20 T cell receptor beta chains presented below share a single source sample, sequenced in a study of tissue T cells after allogeneic stem cell transplantation. Clones were sequenced by immunoSEQ multiplex PCR, and TCRdb holds only the in-frame ones, with some missing. The sample holds roughly 25,000 clones; 91% are singletons and the top ten take roughly 2%. Sequenced material: blood, taken before transplantation. Every receptor here comes from a male donor older than 55 who later had graft-versus-host disease after an allogeneic stem cell transplant.

The gene calls are TRBV28 and TRBJ1-5; 8 bases are a match to TRBD1. Trimming removed 2 bases from V and 7 bases from J; junction bases left unmatched: 4. This CDR3 is 14 amino acids long. Germline CDR1 is MDHEN and CDR2 is SYDVKM. CDR3 nucleotide sequence: TGTGCCAGCAGTTTAACAGGGGGGGGACAGCCCCAGCATTTT. It specifies CASSLTGGGQPQHF.

This chain joins TRBV5-6 and TRBJ1-5; the D gene is possibly TRBD1 (5 bases). V was pared by 4 bases and J by 6 bases, with 14 bases between. Per germline, CDR1 SGHDT and CDR2 YYEEEE. The length of the CDR3 is 14 residues. The CDR3 reads CASSPGGGTQPQHF. As DNA, the CDR3 is TGTGCCAGCAGCCCTGGGGGAGGTACTCAGCCCCAGCATTTT.

The chain carries TRBV4-1 and TRBJ1-6; maybe TRBD1 (6 bases). V lost 1 base, J lost 7 bases, and 17 bases lay in between. In germline, CDR1 is MGHRA, CDR2 YSYEKL. This CDR3 is built from 17 residues. CDR3 in DNA: TGCGCCAGCAGCCAAGGGCCCGGGGGGCTAAAGAATTCACCCCTCCACTTT. Its translation is CASSQGPGGLKNSPLHF.

The V gene is TRBV20-1, the J gene TRBJ1-5, with D tentatively TRBD1 (6 bases). V was clipped by 3 bases and J by 1 base, with 16 bases between them. Germline CDR1 is DFQATT and CDR2 is SNEGSKA (reference sequence). The CDR3 extends over 16 amino acids. CDR3 region: CSASNPGQGSNQPQHF. DNA of the CDR3: TGCAGTGCTAGTAATCCGGGACAAGGGAGCAATCAGCCCCAGCATTTT.

The V call is TRBV3-1 (or the pseudogene TRBV3-2), the J call TRBJ2-7; 8 bases line up with TRBD2. J was trimmed by 2 bases and V by 5 bases; bases with no gene match: 8. This CDR3 has 15 amino acids. Germline lookup yields CDR1 LGHDT and CDR2 YNNKEL (reference sequence). The CDR3 protein is CASSKQPGLAYEQYF. CDR3 nucleotides: TGTGCCAGCAGCAAACAACCGGGACTAGCCTACGAGCAGTACTTC.

Only one count was recorded for this clone. V is TRBV7-9 and J is TRBJ1-4; D remains ambiguous. Germline values: CDR1 SEHNR, CDR2 FQNEAQ (reference sequence). The V end was cut by 5 bases, the J end by 4 bases, with 14 bases between. The CDR3 runs 15 residues. CDR3 in amino acids: CASSPDGDVNEKLFF. The CDR3, as DNA: TGTGCCAGCAGCCCGGACGGTGACGTTAATGAAAAACTGTTTTTT.

The V and J genes are TRBV4-2 and TRBJ2-5; the match to TRBD2 covers 10 bases. After removal of 0 bases from V and 1 base from J, the junction contained 14 bases not matched to a gene. Germline lookup yields CDR1 LGHNA and CDR2 YNFKEQ. CDR3 length: 20 amino acids. The CDR3 region is CASSQDPAAGGRRVQETQYF. DNA for the CDR3: TGTGCCAGCAGCCAAGACCCCGCAGCGGGGGGGCGGAGGGTCCAAGAGACCCAGTACTTC.

V gene TRBV19 combines with J gene TRBJ1-2; TRBD1 is a possible D gene (5 bases). Trimming pared 6 bases from V and 5 bases from J, leaving 19 bases between. The length of the CDR3 is 15 residues. Germline V CDR1 and CDR2: LNHDA, SQIVND (reference sequence). The CDR3: CASSLSGANLYGYTF. The CDR3 region has the DNA TGTGCCAGTAGCCTTAGCGGGGCGAACTTATATGGCTACACCTTC.

The rearrangement links TRBV3-1 (or the pseudogene TRBV3-2) to TRBJ1-2, with D perhaps matching TRBD1 (6 bases). CDR1 and CDR2 (germline): LGHDT, YNNKEL (reference sequence). The CDR3 is 14 amino acids. Trimming pared 4 bases from V and 3 bases from J, leaving 12 bases between. In DNA, the CDR3 is TGTGCCAGCAGCCGGGAGGGGGGCTACTATGGCTACACCTTC. Its protein is CASSREGGYYGYTF.

The chain uses TRBV7-8 and TRBJ2-7, with D tentatively TRBD2 (6 bases). There are 16 residues in the CDR3. Per germline, CDR1 SGHVS and CDR2 FQNEAQ. The V end lost 1 base, the J end lost 0 bases, and 13 bases lay between the germline ends. Here the CDR3 reads CASSLVVSGPSYEQYF. CDR3 nucleotides: TGTGCCAGCAGCTTAGTGGTTAGCGGTCCCTCCTACGAGCAGTACTTC.

The chain recombines TRBV5-6 with TRBJ2-7; 9 bases map to TRBD2. Per germline, CDR1 SGHDT and CDR2 YYEEEE. J lost 3 bases, V lost 3 bases, and 7 bases had no gene match. The CDR3 sequence is 15 residues long. CDR3 loop: CASSWRGGASYEQYF. The CDR3 DNA follows: TGTGCCAGCAGCTGGCGGGGGGGGGCGAGCTACGAGCAGTACTTC.

The chain employs TRBV5-4 and TRBJ2-7; TRBD1 matches at 9 bases. V shed 3 bases, J shed 7 bases, and the junction held 2 bases outside the gene matches. Germline values: CDR1 SGHNT, CDR2 YYREEE (reference sequence). The CDR3 has 12 amino acids. CDR3 amino acids: CASSSDRGEQYF. DNA for the CDR3: TGTGCCAGCAGCTCCGACAGGGGGGAGCAGTACTTC.

DNA of the CDR3: TGTGCCAGCAGCCATTCGGGACTCCGGACCCAGTACTTC. This codes for CASSHSGLRTQYF. V usage is TRBV6-2 or TRBV6-3 and J usage is TRBJ2-5, with a tentative D call TRBD2 (6 bases). The CDR3 has 13 residues. V was pared by 6 bases and J by 7 bases, with 15 bases between. Germline CDR1 is MNHEY and CDR2 is SVGEGT.

The chain links TRBV3-1 (or the pseudogene TRBV3-2) to TRBJ1-4; TRBD1 matches at 12 bases. CDR1 and CDR2 from the germline V gene are LGHDT and YNNKEL (reference sequence). This CDR3 is 19 amino acids long. V lost 4 bases and J lost 8; bases outside the gene matches: 17. This CDR3 reads CASSRGKGQGAQGGEKLFF. The CDR3 DNA follows: TGTGCCAGCAGCCGAGGGAAGGGACAGGGGGCGCAAGGAGGCGAAAAACTGTTTTTT.

The chain employs TRBV25-1 and TRBJ2-7; D might be TRBD1 (6 bases). Trimming removed 7 bases at V and 3 bases at J, with 16 bases between. Germline V CDR1 and CDR2: MGHDK, SYGVNS. The CDR3 consists of 14 residues. In DNA, the CDR3 is TGTGCCAGCATGGGGGCCCGGCCGGGCTACGAGCAGTACTTC. It translates to CASMGARPGYEQYF.

This chain connects TRBV9 to TRBJ2-2, with 9 bases lining up with TRBD2. This CDR3 region has 15 residues. Per germline, CDR1 SGDLS and CDR2 YYNGEE. The junction had 8 bases not matched to a gene; V was cut back by 4 bases and J by 7 bases. The DNA for the CDR3 is TGTGCCAGCAGCTCAAGGACTAGCGTGGGCGGGGAGCTGTTTTTT. It specifies CASSSRTSVGGELFF.

This clone was detected only once. The chain employs TRBV6-4 and TRBJ1-5; D call uncertain. V dropped 2 bases and J dropped 4 bases, with 6 bases sitting between them. CDR3 length: 13 amino acids. Per the germline V gene, CDR1 is MRHNA and CDR2 is SNTAGT. CDR3 amino acids: CASSDRSNQPQHF. DNA for the CDR3: TGTGCCAGCAGTGACAGGAGTAATCAGCCCCAGCATTTT.

The rearrangement joins TRBV7-9 to TRBJ2-7; the match to TRBD1 covers 8 bases. This CDR3 spans 15 amino acids. Trimming removed 3 bases from V and 1 base from J; junction bases left unmatched: 5. From germline, CDR1 is SEHNR and CDR2 FQNEAQ (reference sequence). Here the CDR3 DNA reads TGTGCCAGCAGCTTGGGACAGGCTCGTTCCTACGAGCAGTACTTC. It translates to CASSLGQARSYEQYF.

Written as DNA, the CDR3 is TGTGCCAGCAGCCAAATGGGACAGCCTGTAGGAGAGCAGTACTTC. Translation gives CASSQMGQPVGEQYF. The V call is TRBV14, the J call TRBJ2-7; 7 positions agree with TRBD1. Germline CDR1 reads SGHDN; CDR2 reads FVKESK. J was trimmed by 7 bases and V by 2 bases; bases with no gene match: 11. This CDR3 has 15 amino acids.

This rearrangement joins TRBV3-1 (or the pseudogene TRBV3-2) to TRBJ2-7; D possibly uses TRBD1 or TRBD2 (6 bases each). From germline, CDR1 is LGHDT and CDR2 YNNKEL (reference sequence). Between the trimmed V and J ends, which lost 0 bases and 5 bases, there was a span of 38 bases. The CDR3 runs 23 residues. DNA of the CDR3: TGTGCCAGCAGCCAAGATCTCCTCAAAGTCAGCACCCACGTGGGGGGCGCGTACCACGAGCAGTACTTC. This codes for CASSQDLLKVSTHVGGAYHEQYF.